Listed below are T cell receptor beta chains from one sample, sequenced in a study of blood T cell repertoires in COVID-19. Profiling relied on immunoSEQ multiplex PCR, and the TCRdb table lists in-frame clones only, not all of them. The sample carries about 100,000 clones, roughly 92% recorded once. The sequencing input was peripheral blood. The receptors shown here come from a man in his 60s with acute or convalescent COVID-19. The CDR3 runs from the conserved cysteine through the conserved F or W. Fields, in order: V gene, D gene, clone size, J gene, CDR3 protein, CDR3 DNA. D genes are given only for firm matches. Rows give clone size only sometimes, using once, few, many, or a class for an expanded clone.

v_gene: TRBV6-5; d_gene: -; abundance: -; j_gene: TRBJ1-5; CDR3aa: CASSVVPDQPQHF; CDR3nt: TGTGCCTCCAGCGTGGTACCTGATCAGCCCCAGCATTTT
v_gene: TRBV6-5; d_gene: -; abundance: -; j_gene: TRBJ2-1; CDR3aa: CASSYLGGDNEQFF; CDR3nt: TGTGCCAGCAGTTACTTGGGGGGAGACAATGAGCAGTTCTTC
v_gene: TRBV18; d_gene: -; abundance: -; j_gene: TRBJ1-1; CDR3aa: CASSRGGDATEAFF; CDR3nt: TGTGCCAGCTCCCGGGGAGGAGATGCGACTGAAGCTTTCTTT
v_gene: TRBV5-1; d_gene: -; abundance: few; j_gene: TRBJ2-2; CDR3aa: CASTKLGTSVAGELFF; CDR3nt: TGCGCCAGCACGAAACTTGGGACTTCGGTAGCCGGGGAGCTGTTTTTT
v_gene: TRBV29-1; d_gene: -; abundance: -; j_gene: TRBJ2-3; CDR3aa: CSVLSGALTDTQYF; CDR3nt: TGCAGCGTTCTCAGTGGGGCTCTCACAGATACGCAGTATTTT
v_gene: TRBV6-5; d_gene: -; abundance: -; j_gene: TRBJ2-5; CDR3aa: CASSLGRGWGETQYF; CDR3nt: TGTGCCAGCAGCCTCGGACGAGGGTGGGGAGAGACCCAGTACTTC
v_gene: TRBV6-5; d_gene: TRBD2; abundance: -; j_gene: TRBJ2-1; CDR3aa: CASSSVSSGIHNEQFF; CDR3nt: TGTGCCAGCAGTTCCGTCTCTAGCGGGATCCACAATGAGCAGTTCTTC
v_gene: TRBV7-3; d_gene: TRBD2; abundance: once; j_gene: TRBJ2-5; CDR3aa: CASSPGLAGLGEETQYF; CDR3nt: TGTGCCAGCAGCCCAGGACTAGCGGGACTAGGGGAAGAGACCCAGTACTTC
v_gene: TRBV2; d_gene: -; abundance: -; j_gene: TRBJ1-2; CDR3aa: CASRGTAVGYGYTF; CDR3nt: TGTGCCAGCAGGGGGACTGCCGTAGGCTATGGCTACACCTTC
v_gene: TRBV29-1; d_gene: TRBD2; abundance: -; j_gene: TRBJ2-3; CDR3aa: CSYSGTTRTDTQYF; CDR3nt: TGCAGCTATAGCGGGACGACTCGCACAGATACGCAGTATTTT
v_gene: TRBV6-5; d_gene: -; abundance: -; j_gene: TRBJ2-1; CDR3aa: CASTEDRYNEQFF; CDR3nt: TGTGCCAGCACCGAGGACAGATACAATGAGCAGTTCTTC
v_gene: TRBV19; d_gene: TRBD1; abundance: -; j_gene: TRBJ1-5; CDR3aa: CASSSLGQVWDQPQHF; CDR3nt: TGTGCCAGTAGTTCCTTGGGACAGGTCTGGGATCAGCCCCAGCATTTT
v_gene: TRBV28; d_gene: -; abundance: -; j_gene: TRBJ1-1; CDR3aa: CASTTGLMKAFF; CDR3nt: TGTGCCAGCACCACAGGTTTAATGAAAGCTTTCTTT
v_gene: TRBV5-1; d_gene: TRBD1; abundance: -; j_gene: TRBJ1-1; CDR3aa: CASSLRTGGGNTEAFF; CDR3nt: TGCGCCAGCAGCTTGAGGACAGGGGGAGGGAACACTGAAGCTTTCTTT
v_gene: TRBV19; d_gene: TRBD2; abundance: once; j_gene: TRBJ2-1; CDR3aa: CASSLNYPGLAGVGWNEQFF; CDR3nt: TGTGCCAGTAGTCTTAATTATCCGGGACTAGCGGGAGTAGGGTGGAATGAGCAGTTCTTC
v_gene: TRBV30; d_gene: -; abundance: -; j_gene: TRBJ1-1; CDR3aa: CAWKLAYEAFF; CDR3nt: TGTGCCTGGAAGTTAGCCTATGAAGCTTTCTTT
v_gene: TRBV4-1; d_gene: TRBD1; abundance: -; j_gene: TRBJ1-5; CDR3aa: CASSQHTGGSSNQPQHF; CDR3nt: TGCGCCAGCAGCCAACATACAGGGGGTAGTAGCAATCAGCCCCAGCATTTT
v_gene: TRBV7-9; d_gene: TRBD1; abundance: -; j_gene: TRBJ1-1; CDR3aa: CASSGDRGSTEAFF; CDR3nt: TGTGCCAGCAGCGGGGACAGGGGAAGTACTGAAGCTTTCTTT
v_gene: TRBV6-6; d_gene: -; abundance: -; j_gene: TRBJ2-2; CDR3aa: CASSYGERDGELFF; CDR3nt: TGTGCCAGCAGTTACGGGGAGAGGGACGGGGAGCTGTTTTTT
v_gene: TRBV27; d_gene: -; abundance: -; j_gene: TRBJ1-5; CDR3aa: CASSLSTRQPQHF; CDR3nt: TGTGCCAGCAGTTTATCAACTAGACAGCCCCAGCATTTT
v_gene: TRBV7-9; d_gene: -; abundance: -; j_gene: TRBJ2-3; CDR3aa: CASAHRVTDTQYF; CDR3nt: TGTGCCAGCGCTCACAGGGTCACAGATACGCAGTATTTT
v_gene: TRBV5-1; d_gene: -; abundance: -; j_gene: TRBJ2-1; CDR3aa: CASSSQGPYNEQFF; CDR3nt: TGCGCCAGCAGCTCCCAGGGTCCCTACAATGAGCAGTTCTTC
v_gene: TRBV9; d_gene: -; abundance: -; j_gene: TRBJ1-3; CDR3aa: CASSETPNSGNTIYF; CDR3nt: TGTGCCAGCAGCGAGACTCCCAACTCTGGAAACACCATATATTTT
v_gene: TRBV19; d_gene: -; abundance: many; j_gene: TRBJ2-4; CDR3aa: CASSNTGFATNIQYF; CDR3nt: TGTGCCAGTAGTAACACAGGGTTTGCGACAAACATTCAGTACTTC
v_gene: TRBV11-3; d_gene: TRBD1; abundance: -; j_gene: TRBJ2-1; CDR3aa: CASSSLRQGEQFF; CDR3nt: TGTGCCAGCAGCTCCCTTCGACAGGGCGAGCAGTTCTTC
v_gene: TRBV6-6; d_gene: -; abundance: once; j_gene: TRBJ2-1; CDR3aa: CASSYPRQKQFF; CDR3nt: TGTGCCAGCAGTTACCCTCGACAGAAGCAGTTCTTC
v_gene: TRBV9; d_gene: -; abundance: -; j_gene: TRBJ2-1; CDR3aa: CASSVESRGEQFF; CDR3nt: TGTGCCAGCAGCGTAGAATCCCGGGGGGAGCAGTTCTTC
v_gene: TRBV6-5; d_gene: TRBD2; abundance: -; j_gene: TRBJ2-2; CDR3aa: CATQSTSGRGELFF; CDR3nt: TGTGCCACCCAGTCGACTAGCGGGAGGGGGGAGCTGTTTTTT
v_gene: TRBV30; d_gene: TRBD1; abundance: -; j_gene: TRBJ2-3; CDR3aa: CAWRARGWSGIDTQYF; CDR3nt: TGTGCCTGGAGGGCCAGGGGGTGGTCGGGAATAGATACGCAGTATTTT
v_gene: TRBV7-6; d_gene: TRBD2; abundance: once; j_gene: TRBJ2-3; CDR3aa: CASSSIAGVDTDTQYF; CDR3nt: TGTGCCAGCAGCTCCATAGCGGGAGTAGACACAGATACGCAGTATTTT
v_gene: TRBV3-1/TRBV3-2; d_gene: -; abundance: -; j_gene: TRBJ2-1; CDR3aa: CASSQGLERYNEQFF; CDR3nt: TGTGCCAGCAGCCAAGGGCTAGAGCGGTACAATGAGCAGTTCTTC
v_gene: TRBV19; d_gene: TRBD1; abundance: -; j_gene: TRBJ2-1; CDR3aa: CASTPGQGAYEQFF; CDR3nt: TGTGCCAGTACCCCGGGACAGGGGGCCTATGAGCAGTTCTTC
v_gene: TRBV9; d_gene: TRBD2; abundance: -; j_gene: TRBJ2-1; CDR3aa: CASSVEDGRAFSSYNEQFF; CDR3nt: TGTGCCAGCAGCGTAGAGGACGGGAGGGCCTTTAGCTCCTACAATGAGCAGTTCTTC
v_gene: TRBV19; d_gene: TRBD1; abundance: -; j_gene: TRBJ2-4; CDR3aa: CASGGQGKNIQYF; CDR3nt: TGTGCCAGTGGGGGACAGGGAAAAAACATTCAGTACTTC
v_gene: TRBV29-1; d_gene: TRBD1; abundance: -; j_gene: TRBJ1-5; CDR3aa: CSAGDSLNQPQHF; CDR3nt: TGCAGCGCTGGGGACAGCCTCAATCAGCCCCAGCATTTT
v_gene: TRBV9; d_gene: -; abundance: -; j_gene: TRBJ2-2; CDR3aa: CASSVGVVASNTGELFF; CDR3nt: TGTGCCAGCAGCGTAGGGGTCGTAGCTTCGAACACCGGGGAGCTGTTTTTT
v_gene: TRBV4-1; d_gene: -; abundance: once; j_gene: TRBJ1-2; CDR3aa: CASSQDKTHRDYGYTF; CDR3nt: TGCGCCAGCAGCCAAGATAAAACCCACAGGGACTATGGCTACACCTTC
v_gene: TRBV19; d_gene: -; abundance: few; j_gene: TRBJ1-1; CDR3aa: CASTNRVNTEAFF; CDR3nt: TGTGCCAGTACAAACAGGGTGAACACTGAAGCTTTCTTT
v_gene: TRBV11-2; d_gene: -; abundance: -; j_gene: TRBJ1-4; CDR3aa: CASSQHNEKLFF; CDR3nt: TGTGCCAGCAGCCAACATAATGAAAAACTGTTTTTT
v_gene: TRBV9; d_gene: TRBD1; abundance: -; j_gene: TRBJ1-3; CDR3aa: CASSPVHAGGVGNTIYF; CDR3nt: TGTGCCAGCAGCCCCGTTCATGCAGGGGGCGTCGGAAACACCATATATTTT
v_gene: TRBV6-6; d_gene: -; abundance: -; j_gene: TRBJ2-3; CDR3aa: CASSPRGTDTQYF; CDR3nt: TGTGCCAGCAGTCCCCGGGGCACAGATACGCAGTATTTT
v_gene: TRBV30; d_gene: -; abundance: -; j_gene: TRBJ2-5; CDR3aa: CAWNQGRQETQYF; CDR3nt: TGTGCCTGGAACCAGGGGCGGCAAGAGACCCAGTACTTC
v_gene: TRBV7-9; d_gene: TRBD2; abundance: -; j_gene: TRBJ2-5; CDR3aa: CASSLARGLGWETQYF; CDR3nt: TGTGCCAGCAGCTTAGCGCGGGGGTTGGGATGGGAGACCCAGTACTTC
v_gene: TRBV10-2; d_gene: -; abundance: -; j_gene: TRBJ2-3; CDR3aa: CASSRLALGTDTQYF; CDR3nt: TGCGCCAGCAGCCGGTTAGCACTCGGCACAGATACGCAGTATTTT
v_gene: TRBV2; d_gene: TRBD1; abundance: -; j_gene: TRBJ1-4; CDR3aa: CATGRTGNEKLFF; CDR3nt: TGTGCCACCGGAAGGACAGGCAATGAAAAACTGTTTTTT
v_gene: TRBV28; d_gene: -; abundance: -; j_gene: TRBJ2-6; CDR3aa: CASHRQGLGANVLTF; CDR3nt: TGTGCCAGTCACCGCCAGGGCCTCGGGGCCAACGTCCTGACTTTC
v_gene: TRBV6-1; d_gene: -; abundance: -; j_gene: TRBJ1-5; CDR3aa: CASSEAGNSNQPQHF; CDR3nt: TGTGCCAGCAGTGAAGCGGGCAATAGCAATCAGCCCCAGCATTTT